This T cell receptor beta chain derives from a study of T-cell memory formation after mild COVID-19. TCRdb reprocessed the 5' RACE reads with MiXCR, giving one entry per CDR3 protein. The data show about 560,000 distinct CDR3 sequences, roughly 22% seen once. A few counts support this clonotype. V was cut by 0 bases and J by 6 bases, with 12 bases left in between. The V gene's germline CDR1 is LGHDT and CDR2 YNNKEL (reference sequence). CDR3 length equals 15 residues. The sequence was collected from an adult woman who had mild COVID-19 (a few samples of this study predate the infection). Cell type and time point are not known. Sequencing was done on a sample of PBMCs or a T cell subset sorted from them (not recorded which). V is TRBV3-1 and J is TRBJ2-1; D possibly corresponds to TRBD2 (5 bases). The CDR3 bases are TGTGCCAGCAGCCAAGATTACGGCGGGTTCAATGAGCAGTTCTTC. Translated, it gives CASSQDYGGFNEQFF.